This T cell receptor (beta chain) was retrieved from a study of blood T cell repertoires in COVID-19. Study context: COVID-19 samples collected from the United States, Italy and Spain covered acute and convalescent phases. Sources were T cells, B-cell-depleted T cells, or PBMCs; the material itself was cDNA or gDNA.

The CDR3 loop spans 13 amino acids. V lost 6 bases, J lost 5 bases, and 4 bases stayed unmatched. The V gene's germline CDR1 is MGHDK and CDR2 SYGVNS. Per the study methods: From reference gene primer amplification, estimates of nucleated cell counts were derived. The repertoire was sequenced with immunoSEQ multiplex PCR; TCRdb's copy has only in-frame clones and lacks some. V, J and clone size derive from that table, while D and trimming were established from the DNA sequence. The table shows around 120,000 clones, with about 85% occurring only once. This TCR was sampled from a human donor in a cohort sampled during active COVID-19. Source material: peripheral blood. V gene TRBV25-1 combines with J gene TRBJ2-3, with 8 bases fitting TRBD1. This CDR3 reads CASRAGGRDTQYF. The DNA for the CDR3 is TGTGCCAGCAGGGCAGGGGGCAGAGATACGCAGTATTTT.